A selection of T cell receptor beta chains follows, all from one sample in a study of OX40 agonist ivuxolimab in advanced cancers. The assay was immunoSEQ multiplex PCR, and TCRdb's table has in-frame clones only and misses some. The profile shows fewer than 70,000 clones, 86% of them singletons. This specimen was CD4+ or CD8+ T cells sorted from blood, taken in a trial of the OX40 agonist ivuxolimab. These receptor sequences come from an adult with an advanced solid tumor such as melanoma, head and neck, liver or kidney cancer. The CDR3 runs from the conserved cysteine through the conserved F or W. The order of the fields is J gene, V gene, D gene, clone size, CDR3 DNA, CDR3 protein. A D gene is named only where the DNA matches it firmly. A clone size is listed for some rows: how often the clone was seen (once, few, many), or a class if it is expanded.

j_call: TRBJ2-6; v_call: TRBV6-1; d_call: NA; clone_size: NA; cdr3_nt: TGTGCCAGCTTACCTCCAGGGAGAGCCAACGTCCTGACTTTC; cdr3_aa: CASLPPGRANVLTF
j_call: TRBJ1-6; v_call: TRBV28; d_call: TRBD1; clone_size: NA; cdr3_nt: TGTGCCAGCAGTGGGGACAGTTCTTTTTCACCCCTCCACTTT; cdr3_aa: CASSGDSSFSPLHF
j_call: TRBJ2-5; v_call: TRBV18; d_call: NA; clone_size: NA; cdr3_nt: TGTGCCAGCTCACCTCTGGGGGCCGAGACCCAGTACTTC; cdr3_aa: CASSPLGAETQYF
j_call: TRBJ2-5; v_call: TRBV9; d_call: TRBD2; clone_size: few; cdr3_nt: TGTGCCAGCAGCGTAACAGCGGGGGGGCCAGAGACCCAGTACTTC; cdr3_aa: CASSVTAGGPETQYF
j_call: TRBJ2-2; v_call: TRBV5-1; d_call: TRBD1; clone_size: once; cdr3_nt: TGCGCCAGCAGCTCCGGACAGGGAGGCACCGGGGAGCTGTTTTTT; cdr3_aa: CASSSGQGGTGELFF
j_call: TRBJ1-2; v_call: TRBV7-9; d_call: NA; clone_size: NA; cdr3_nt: TGTGCCAGCAGCCTAGTAGGCGATGGCTACACCTTC; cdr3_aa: CASSLVGDGYTF
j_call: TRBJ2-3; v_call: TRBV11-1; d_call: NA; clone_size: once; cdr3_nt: TGTGCCAGCAGCTACCTGGCTCCCGGAGGCGCAGATACGCAGTATTTT; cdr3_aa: CASSYLAPGGADTQYF
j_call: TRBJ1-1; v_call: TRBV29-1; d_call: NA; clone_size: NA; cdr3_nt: TGCAGCGTTATAAGAACGGGGAACACTGAAGCTTTCTTT; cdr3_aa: CSVIRTGNTEAFF
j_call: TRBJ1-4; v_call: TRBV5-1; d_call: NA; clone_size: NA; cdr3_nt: TGCGCCAGCAGCTTGGCCGGGGGGACTAATGAAAAACTGTTTTTT; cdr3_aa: CASSLAGGTNEKLFF
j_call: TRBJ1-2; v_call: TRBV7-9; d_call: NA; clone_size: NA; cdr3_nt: TGTGCCAGCAGCAGTCCTTACAGCGGAACCAACTATGGCTACACCTTC; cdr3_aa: CASSSPYSGTNYGYTF
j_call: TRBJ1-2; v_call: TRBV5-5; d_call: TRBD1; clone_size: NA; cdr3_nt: TGTGCCAGCAGCTTGAACAGGGGCCTAAACTATGGCTACACCTTC; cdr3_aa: CASSLNRGLNYGYTF
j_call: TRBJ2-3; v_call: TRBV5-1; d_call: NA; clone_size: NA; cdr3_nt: TGCGCCAGCAGCTTGCGGAATACGCAGTATTTT; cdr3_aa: CASSLRNTQYF
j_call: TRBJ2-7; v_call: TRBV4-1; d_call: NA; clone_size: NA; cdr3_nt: TGCGCCAGCAGCCAAGAGGAGGGTAGGGGGGAGCAGTACTTC; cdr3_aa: CASSQEEGRGEQYF
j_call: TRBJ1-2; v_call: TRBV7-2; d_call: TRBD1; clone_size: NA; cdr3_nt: TGTGCCAGCAGCTTGGATGACGGGACAGGGATCGGCTACACCTTC; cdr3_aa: CASSLDDGTGIGYTF
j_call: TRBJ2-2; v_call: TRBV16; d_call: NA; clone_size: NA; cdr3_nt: TGTGCCAGCAGCTCCCTACCCGGGATCGGGGAGCTGTTTTTT; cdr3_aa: CASSSLPGIGELFF
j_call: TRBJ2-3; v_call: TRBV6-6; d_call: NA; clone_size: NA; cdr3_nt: TGTGCCAGCCACCCGAGCAGTAGCACAGATACGCAGTATTTT; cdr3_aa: CASHPSSSTDTQYF
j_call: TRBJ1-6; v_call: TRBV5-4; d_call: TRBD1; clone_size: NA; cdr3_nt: TGTGCCAGCAGCCGACAGGGGAGCTCCTATAATTCACCCCTCCACTTT; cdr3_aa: CASSRQGSSYNSPLHF
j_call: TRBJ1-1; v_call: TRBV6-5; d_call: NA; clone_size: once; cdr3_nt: TGTGCCAGCAAAGGCAGGGGAGGCACTGAAGCTTTCTTT; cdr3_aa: CASKGRGGTEAFF
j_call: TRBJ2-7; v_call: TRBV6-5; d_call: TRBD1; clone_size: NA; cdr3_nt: TGTGCCAGCAGTTCCCAGAGGACAGGGTCATACGAGCAGTACTTC; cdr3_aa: CASSSQRTGSYEQYF
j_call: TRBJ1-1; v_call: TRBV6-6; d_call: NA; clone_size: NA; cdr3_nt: TGTGCCAGCAGTCAACTCAGGAGAACTGAAGCTTTCTTT; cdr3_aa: CASSQLRRTEAFF
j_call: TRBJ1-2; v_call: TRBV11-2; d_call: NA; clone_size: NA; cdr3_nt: NA; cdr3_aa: CASSLPVGAGTF
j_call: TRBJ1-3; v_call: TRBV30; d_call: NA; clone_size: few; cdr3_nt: TGTGCCTGGAGTGTACAACGAAACACCATATATTTT; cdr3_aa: CAWSVQRNTIYF
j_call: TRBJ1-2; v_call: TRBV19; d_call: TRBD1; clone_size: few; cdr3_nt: TGTGCCAGTAGTATCTATTTATCATGGACAGGGGACTATGGCTACACCTTC; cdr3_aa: CASSIYLSWTGDYGYTF
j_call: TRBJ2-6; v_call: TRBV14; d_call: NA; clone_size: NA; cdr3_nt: TGTGCCGGCAGCCAAGATCTACTTTCTGGGGCCAACGTCCTGACTTTC; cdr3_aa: CAGSQDLLSGANVLTF
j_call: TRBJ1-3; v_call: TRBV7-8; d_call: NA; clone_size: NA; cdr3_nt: TGTGCCAGCGCCCCCAGTCGGTCTGGAAACACCATATATTTT; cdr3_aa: CASAPSRSGNTIYF
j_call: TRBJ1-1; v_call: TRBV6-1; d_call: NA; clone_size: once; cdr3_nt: TGTGCCAGCAGTGAAGGATACCAGAACACTGAAGCTTTCTTT; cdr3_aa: CASSEGYQNTEAFF
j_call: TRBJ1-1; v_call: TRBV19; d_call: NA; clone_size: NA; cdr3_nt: TGTGCCAGTAGTATTGCGGCGCTTAGCACTGAAGCTTTCTTT; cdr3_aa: CASSIAALSTEAFF